This TCR beta chain was captured in a study of blood T cell repertoires in COVID-19. Study context: Samples representing acute and convalescent COVID-19 were sourced from the United States, Italy and Spain. Sources were T cells, B-cell-depleted T cells, or PBMCs; the material itself was cDNA or gDNA.

Trimming took off 7 bases at V and 0 bases at J, with 13 bases between the two ends. This CDR3 is 13 amino acids long. CDR1 and CDR2 from the germline V gene are SQVTM and ANQGSEA. Per the original data handling: Amplification with reference gene primers provided the estimates of nucleated cell counts. Method: immunoSEQ multiplex PCR; TCRdb's copy keeps in-frame clones and lacks some. Clone size and V and J calls were adopted from that table, with D and trimming inferred from the DNA. The table lists about 210,000 clones, approximately 82% of them singletons. The receptor was isolated from a woman aged 45-65 years with acute or convalescent COVID-19. This rearrangement joins TRBV29-1 to TRBJ2-7, with TRBD1 as a possible D gene (7 bases). Source material: peripheral blood. CDR3 bases: TGCAGCGCCCAGGGGGGTGGCTCCTACGAGCAGTACTTC. Translation: CSAQGGGSYEQYF.